This T cell receptor (beta chain) is drawn from a study of blood T cell repertoires in COVID-19. The wider study: T cells, B-cell-depleted T cells, or PBMCs supplied cDNA or gDNA.

This clone was recorded only once. The CDR3 runs 15 residues. CDR1 is KGHSY, CDR2 FQNENV, per germline. Between the trimmed V and J ends, which lost 0 bases and 4 bases, there was a span of 12 bases. Authors' analysis steps: Nucleated cell number was recorded as an estimate derived from reference gene primer amplification. Profiled with immunoSEQ multiplex PCR; TCRdb holds only in-frame clones, not every one. V and J calls and clone size are as listed in that table; D and trimming were resolved from the DNA. Here the sample spans around 310,000 clones, 90% being singletons. Sequenced material: peripheral blood. The receptor was derived from a middle-aged woman with COVID-19, enrolled during active disease. The chain recombines TRBV16 with TRBJ1-1; TRBD1 might be the D (6 bases). The CDR3 region is CASSQSNPGVTEAFF. The CDR3 DNA follows: TGTGCCAGCAGCCAATCGAACCCAGGGGTCACTGAAGCTTTCTTT.